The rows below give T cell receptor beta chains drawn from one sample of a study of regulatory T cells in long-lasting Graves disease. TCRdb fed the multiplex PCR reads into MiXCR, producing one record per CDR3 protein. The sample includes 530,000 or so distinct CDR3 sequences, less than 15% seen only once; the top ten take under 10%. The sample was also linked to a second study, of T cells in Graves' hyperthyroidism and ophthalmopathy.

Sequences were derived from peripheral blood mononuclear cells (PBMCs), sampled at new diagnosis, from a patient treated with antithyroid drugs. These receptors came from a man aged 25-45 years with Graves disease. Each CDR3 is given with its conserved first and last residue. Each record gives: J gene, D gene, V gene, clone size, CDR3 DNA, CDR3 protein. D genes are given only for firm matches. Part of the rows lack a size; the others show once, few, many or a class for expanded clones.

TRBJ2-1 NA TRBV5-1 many TGCGCCAGCAGCCCCCGTGTTAGCTCTGAGCAGTTCTTC CASSPRVSSEQFF
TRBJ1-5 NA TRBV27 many TGTGCCAGCAGTCTCTTGGCGGGTCAGCCCCAGCATTTT CASSLLAGQPQHF
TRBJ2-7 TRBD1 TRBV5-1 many TGCGCCAGCAGCTTGGGGCGAGGACAGGTCCGCGAGCAGTACTTC CASSLGRGQVREQYF
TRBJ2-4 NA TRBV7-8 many TGTGCCAGCAGCTTAGGGGGCCCTGGATACCTTAGAAACATTCAGTACTTC CASSLGGPGYLRNIQYF
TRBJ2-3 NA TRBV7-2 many TGTGCCAGCAGCCCCTCCGGATCCCCAGATACGCAGTATTTT CASSPSGSPDTQYF
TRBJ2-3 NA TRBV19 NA TGTGCCAGTAGTAGCCCTGCTTTGGCGGGCTCAGATACGCAGTATTTT CASSSPALAGSDTQYF
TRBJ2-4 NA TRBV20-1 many TGCAGTGCTGATAGGGACATTCAGTACTTC CSADRDIQYF
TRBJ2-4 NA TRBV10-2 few TGCGCCGGGCACCTAGCCAAAAACATTCAGTACTTC CAGHLAKNIQYF
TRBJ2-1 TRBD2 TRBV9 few TGTGCCAGCAGCGTAGCCCCTAGCGGGACAATTAACAGTGAGCAGTTCTTC CASSVAPSGTINSEQFF
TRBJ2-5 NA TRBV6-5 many TGTGCCAGCAGTTACTCGGGGGATGGGGAGACCCAGTACTTC CASSYSGDGETQYF
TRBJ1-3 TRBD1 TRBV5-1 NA TGTGCCAGCAGCTCCCGGACAGGTGCCTTCGACTCTGGAAACACCATATATTTT CASSSRTGAFDSGNTIYF
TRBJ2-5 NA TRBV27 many TGTGCCAGCAGCCGGTGGGGGGAGGCAGAGACCCAGTACTTC CASSRWGEAETQYF
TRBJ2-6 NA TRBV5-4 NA TGTGCCAGCAGCTTGGAAATTTCTGGGGCCAACGTCCTGACTTTC CASSLEISGANVLTF
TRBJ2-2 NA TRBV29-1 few TGCAGCGTTGAAGTAGGGGGGCAGCCGAACACCGGGGAGCTGTTTTTT CSVEVGGQPNTGELFF
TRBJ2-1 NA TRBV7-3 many TGTGCCAGCAGCGACGGGCGGGCCGGGACCTACAATGAGCAGTTCTTC CASSDGRAGTYNEQFF
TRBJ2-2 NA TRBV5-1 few TGCGCCAGCAGGGACTTCCAAGGAGGCACCGGGGAGCTGTTTTTT CASRDFQGGTGELFF